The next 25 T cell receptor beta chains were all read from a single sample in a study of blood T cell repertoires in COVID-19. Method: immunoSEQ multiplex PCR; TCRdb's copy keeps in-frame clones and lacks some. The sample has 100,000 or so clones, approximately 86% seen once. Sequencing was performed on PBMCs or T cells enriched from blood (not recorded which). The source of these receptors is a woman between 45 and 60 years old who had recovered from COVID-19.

DNA of the CDR3: TGTGCCAGCAGCCGCCCGGAAGAGGGAGGGGTAAGCAATCAGCCCCAGCATTTT. It codes for CASSRPEEGGVSNQPQHF. The chain is built from TRBV3-1 (or the pseudogene TRBV3-2) and TRBJ1-5; possible D gene TRBD1, 5 bases. Trimming cost V 4 bases and J 1 base, with 20 bases left between them. The CDR3 runs to 18 residues. CDR1 LGHDT and CDR2 YNNKEL come from the germline V gene (reference sequence).

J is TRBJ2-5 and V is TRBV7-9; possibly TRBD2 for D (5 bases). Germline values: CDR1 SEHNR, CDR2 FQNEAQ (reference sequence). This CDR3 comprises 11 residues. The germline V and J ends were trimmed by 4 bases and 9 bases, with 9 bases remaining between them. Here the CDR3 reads CASSSLEAQYF. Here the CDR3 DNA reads TGTGCCAGCAGCTCCTTGGAGGCCCAGTACTTC.

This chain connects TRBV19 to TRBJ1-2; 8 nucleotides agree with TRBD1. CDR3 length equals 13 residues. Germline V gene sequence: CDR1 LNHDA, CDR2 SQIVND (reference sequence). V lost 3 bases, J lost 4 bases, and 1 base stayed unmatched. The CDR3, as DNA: TGTGCCAGTAGTATCGGACAGGGCTATGGCTACACCTTC. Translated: CASSIGQGYGYTF.

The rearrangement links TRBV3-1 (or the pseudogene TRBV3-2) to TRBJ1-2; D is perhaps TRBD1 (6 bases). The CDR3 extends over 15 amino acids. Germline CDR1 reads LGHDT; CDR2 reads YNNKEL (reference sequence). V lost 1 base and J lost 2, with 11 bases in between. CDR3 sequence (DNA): TGTGCCAGCAGCCAAGCGGCCGGGACAAACTATGGCTACACCTTC. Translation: CASSQAAGTNYGYTF.

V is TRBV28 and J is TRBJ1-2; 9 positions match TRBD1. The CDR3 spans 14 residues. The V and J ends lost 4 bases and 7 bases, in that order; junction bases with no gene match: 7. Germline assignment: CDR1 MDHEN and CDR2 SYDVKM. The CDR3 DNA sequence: TGTGCCAGCAGTTATGGGGGACAGGGCTTTGGCTACACCTTC. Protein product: CASSYGGQGFGYTF.

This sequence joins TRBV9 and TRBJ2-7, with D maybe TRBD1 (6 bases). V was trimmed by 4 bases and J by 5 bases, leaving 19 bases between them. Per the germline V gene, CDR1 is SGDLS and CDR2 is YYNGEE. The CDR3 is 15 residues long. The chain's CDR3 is CASSPRGGMLDEQYF. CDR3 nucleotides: TGTGCCAGCAGCCCTAGAGGGGGTATGCTCGACGAGCAGTACTTC.

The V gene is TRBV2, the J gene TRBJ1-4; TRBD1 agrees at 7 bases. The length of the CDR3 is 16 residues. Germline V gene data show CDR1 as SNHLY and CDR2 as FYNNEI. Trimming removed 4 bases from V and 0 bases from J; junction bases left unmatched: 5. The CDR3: CASSVKGTATNEKLFF. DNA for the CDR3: TGTGCCAGCAGTGTCAAAGGGACAGCAACTAATGAAAAACTGTTTTTT.

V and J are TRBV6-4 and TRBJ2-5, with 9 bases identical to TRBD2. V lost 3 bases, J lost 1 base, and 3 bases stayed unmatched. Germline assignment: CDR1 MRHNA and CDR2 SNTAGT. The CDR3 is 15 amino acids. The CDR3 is CASSELAGSQETQYF. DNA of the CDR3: TGTGCCAGCAGTGAGCTAGCGGGGAGCCAAGAGACCCAGTACTTC.

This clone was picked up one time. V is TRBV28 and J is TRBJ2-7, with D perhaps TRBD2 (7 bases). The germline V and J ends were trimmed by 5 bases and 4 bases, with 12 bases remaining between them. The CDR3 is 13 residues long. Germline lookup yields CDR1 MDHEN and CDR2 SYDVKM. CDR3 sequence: CASSRGGRYEQYF. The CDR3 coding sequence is TGTGCCAGCAGTAGGGGGGGCCGGTACGAGCAGTACTTC.

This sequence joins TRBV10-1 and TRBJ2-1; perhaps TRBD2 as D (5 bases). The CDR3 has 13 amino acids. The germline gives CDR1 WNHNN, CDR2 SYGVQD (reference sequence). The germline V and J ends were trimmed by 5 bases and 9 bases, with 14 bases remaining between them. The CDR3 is CASSQAGGGEQFF. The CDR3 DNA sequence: TGCGCCAGCAGTCAAGCCGGAGGCGGTGAGCAGTTCTTC.

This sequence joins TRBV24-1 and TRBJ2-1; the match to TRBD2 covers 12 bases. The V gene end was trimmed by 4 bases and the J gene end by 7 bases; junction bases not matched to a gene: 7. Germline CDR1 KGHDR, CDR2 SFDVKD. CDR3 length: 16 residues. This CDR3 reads CATSDPGLAGKNEQFF. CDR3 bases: TGTGCCACCAGTGACCCGGGACTAGCGGGTAAGAATGAGCAGTTCTTC.

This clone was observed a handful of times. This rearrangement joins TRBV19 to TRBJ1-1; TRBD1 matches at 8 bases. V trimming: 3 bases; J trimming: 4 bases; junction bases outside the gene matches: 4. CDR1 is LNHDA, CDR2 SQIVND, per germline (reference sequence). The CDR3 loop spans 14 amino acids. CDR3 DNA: TGTGCCAGTAGTATTGTGGACAGGGCCACTGAAGCTTTCTTT. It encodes CASSIVDRATEAFF.

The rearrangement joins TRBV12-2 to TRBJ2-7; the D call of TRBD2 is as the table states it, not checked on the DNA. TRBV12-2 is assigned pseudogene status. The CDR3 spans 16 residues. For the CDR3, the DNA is TGTGCAAGTCGCTCGGAGGGACTAGCGGTGGTCTACGAGCAGTACTTC. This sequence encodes CASRSEGLAVVYEQYF.

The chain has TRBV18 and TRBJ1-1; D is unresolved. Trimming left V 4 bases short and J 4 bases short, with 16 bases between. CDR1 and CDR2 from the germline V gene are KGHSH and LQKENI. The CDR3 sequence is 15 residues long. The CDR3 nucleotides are TGTGCCAGCTCACGCGGCGGAACCCCGGTCACTGAAGCTTTCTTT. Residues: CASSRGGTPVTEAFF.

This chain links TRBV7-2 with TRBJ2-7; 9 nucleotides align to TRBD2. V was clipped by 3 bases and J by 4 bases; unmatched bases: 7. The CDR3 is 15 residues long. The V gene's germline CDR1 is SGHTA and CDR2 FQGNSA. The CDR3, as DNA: TGTGCCAGCAGCTTGATAGCGGGAGAATTTTACGAGCAGTACTTC. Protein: CASSLIAGEFYEQYF.

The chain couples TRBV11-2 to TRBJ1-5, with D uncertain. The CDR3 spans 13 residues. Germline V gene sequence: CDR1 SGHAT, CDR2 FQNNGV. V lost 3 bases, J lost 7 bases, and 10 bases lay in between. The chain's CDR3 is CASSLDGRQPQHF. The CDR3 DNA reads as TGTGCCAGCAGCTTGGATGGGAGACAGCCCCAGCATTTT. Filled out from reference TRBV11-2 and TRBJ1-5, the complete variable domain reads EAGVAQSPRYKIIEKRQSVAFWCNPISGHATLYWYQQILGQGPKLLIQFQNNGVVDDSQLPKDRFSAERLKGVDSTLKIQPAKLEDSAVYLCASSLDGRQPQHFGDGTRLSIL.

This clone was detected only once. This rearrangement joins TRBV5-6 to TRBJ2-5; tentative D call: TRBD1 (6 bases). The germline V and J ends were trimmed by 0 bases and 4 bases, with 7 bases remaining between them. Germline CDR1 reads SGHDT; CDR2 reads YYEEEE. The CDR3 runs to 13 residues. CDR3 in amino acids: CASSLVGGETQYF. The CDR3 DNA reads TGTGCCAGCAGCTTGGTAGGGGGAGAGACCCAGTACTTC.

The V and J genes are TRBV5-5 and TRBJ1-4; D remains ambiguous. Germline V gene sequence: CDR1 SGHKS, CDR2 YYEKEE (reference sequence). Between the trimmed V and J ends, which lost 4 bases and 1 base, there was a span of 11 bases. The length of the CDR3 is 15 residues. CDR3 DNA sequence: TGTGCCAGCAGCCGATTACAGCTAACTAATGAAAAACTGTTTTTT. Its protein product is CASSRLQLTNEKLFF.

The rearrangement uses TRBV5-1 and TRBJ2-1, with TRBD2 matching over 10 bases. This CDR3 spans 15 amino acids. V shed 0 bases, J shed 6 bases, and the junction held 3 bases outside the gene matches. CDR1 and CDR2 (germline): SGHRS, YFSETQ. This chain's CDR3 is CASSLGPSGSNEQFF. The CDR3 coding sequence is TGCGCCAGCAGCTTGGGCCCTAGCGGGAGCAATGAGCAGTTCTTC.

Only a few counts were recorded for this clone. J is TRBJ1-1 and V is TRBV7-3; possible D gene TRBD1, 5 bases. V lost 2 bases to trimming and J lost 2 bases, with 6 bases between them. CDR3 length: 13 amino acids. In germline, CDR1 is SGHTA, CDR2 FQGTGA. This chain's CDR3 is CASSLDRNTEAFF. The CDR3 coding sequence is TGTGCCAGCAGCTTAGACAGAAACACTGAAGCTTTCTTT.

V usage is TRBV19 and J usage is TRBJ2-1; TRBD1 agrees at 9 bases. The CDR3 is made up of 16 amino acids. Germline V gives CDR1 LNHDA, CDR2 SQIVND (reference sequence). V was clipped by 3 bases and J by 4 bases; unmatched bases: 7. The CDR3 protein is CASSIYGDRAYNEQFF. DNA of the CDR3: TGTGCCAGTAGTATCTATGGGGACAGGGCTTACAATGAGCAGTTCTTC. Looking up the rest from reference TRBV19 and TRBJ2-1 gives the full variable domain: DGGITQSPKYLFRKEGQNVTLSCEQNLNHDAMYWYRQDPGQGLRLIYYSQIVNDFQKGDIAEGYSVSREKKESFPLTVTSAQKNPTAFYLCASSIYGDRAYNEQFFGPGTRLTVL.

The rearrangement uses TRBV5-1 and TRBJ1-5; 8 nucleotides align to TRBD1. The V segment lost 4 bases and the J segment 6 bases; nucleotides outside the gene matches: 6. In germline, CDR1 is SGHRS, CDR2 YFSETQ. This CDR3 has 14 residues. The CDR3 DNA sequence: TGCGCCAGCAGCCCAGACAGGGGCGGTCAGCCCCAGCATTTT. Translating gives CASSPDRGGQPQHF.

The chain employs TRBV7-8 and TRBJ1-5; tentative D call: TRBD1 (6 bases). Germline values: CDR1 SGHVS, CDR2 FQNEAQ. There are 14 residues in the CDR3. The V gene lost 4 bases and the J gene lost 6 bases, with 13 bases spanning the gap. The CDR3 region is CASSSTGISQPQHF. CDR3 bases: TGTGCCAGCAGCTCTACAGGGATTTCTCAGCCCCAGCATTTT.

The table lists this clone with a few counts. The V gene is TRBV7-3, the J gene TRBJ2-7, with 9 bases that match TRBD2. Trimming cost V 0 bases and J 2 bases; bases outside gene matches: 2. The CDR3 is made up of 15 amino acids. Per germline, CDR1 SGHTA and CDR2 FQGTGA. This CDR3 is CASSLTSGGTYEQYF. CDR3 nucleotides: TGTGCCAGCAGCTTAACTAGCGGGGGTACCTACGAGCAGTACTTC.

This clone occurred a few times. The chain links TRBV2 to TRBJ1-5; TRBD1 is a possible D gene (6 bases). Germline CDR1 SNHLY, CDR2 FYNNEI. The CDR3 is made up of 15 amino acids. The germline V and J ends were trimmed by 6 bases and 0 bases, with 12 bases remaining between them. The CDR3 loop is CASSTGPHSNQPQHF. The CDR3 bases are TGTGCCAGCAGCACAGGGCCACATAGCAATCAGCCCCAGCATTTT.